This T cell receptor (beta chain) emerged from a study of shared clonotypes between healthy human individuals (TCRdb year 2020). For the wider study: The cohort included a few men and a couple of women between 18 and 49 years of age. For each donor, CD4 naive and CD4 memory were each run on three plates, CD8 naive on two plates, and CD8 memory on one plate. Blood TCR repertoires of a handful of healthy adults were deeply sequenced to estimate repertoire size and the extent of clonotype sharing between individuals. Libraries were prepared and TCR repertoires were sequenced by different laboratories using diverse techniques, in order to increase sequencing depth and limit assay-specific biases. Between about 0.8 and 9.5 billion PBMCs per donor were obtained by leukapheresis.

Using the deep immunoSEQ assay, TCR CDR3 regions were amplified from genomic DNA by multiplex PCR. For each cell subset, the extracted genomic DNA was distributed evenly across all wells of several immunoSEQ 96-well plates, and each plate served as one replicate. Each replicate PCR for sorted subsets received about 210 ng genomic DNA, equal to 30,000 or so T cell genomes. The purified libraries were quantified using a Qubit 3.0 fluorometer, sized with a Bioanalyzer 2100, and then quantified again using the KAPA Library Quantification kit. Every immunoSEQ 96-well plate was sequenced on a dedicated single-read 150-cycle Illumina NextSeq 550 flow cell. As for the original processing: Because only junctional sequences without quality scores were contained in the immunoSEQ output, filtering matching that applied to full-length reads could not be performed. Sequences were annotated with PyIR, a Python wrapper for IgBLAST v1.9, and V/J genes and CDR3 were assigned using IMGT germline references. Reads were removed for weak V/J assignments (E-value above 1e-6), missing CDR3, stop codons, out-of-frame junctions, or ambiguous translated residues. V3J clonotypes were defined as sequences sharing the same inferred V gene, J gene, and CDR3 amino acid sequence. Percentage overlap between repertoires was calculated by dividing the number of shared unique clonotypes by the size of the smaller repertoire. Repertoire richness was assessed with RTK rarefaction, the Chao1 estimator, and Recon v2.1 estimates of unobserved clonotypes. For all TCRbeta clonotypes obtained by the gDNA method from a few donors, generation probabilities were computed with OLGA. Sourced from immuneACCESS, this table was stored by TCRdb with only in-frame sequences that have V and J called. A share of the clones is absent; for the studies checked, an unresolved V gene accounts for under half, and the remainder has no known explanation. The D gene and trimming were derived from the DNA, and the V and J assignments and clone size from that table. The sample data list 2 million to 2.5 million clones, and about 92% of these were observed just once. Of the sample, 0.39% falls within the top ten clones.

The donors were healthy, HIV-negative adults who had no recently reported acute infections or vaccinations. Only Caucasian adults living in Nashville, Tennessee, USA were represented among the donors. CD4+ T cells were enriched by magnetic negative selection; naive cells were then positively selected on CD45RA, and the negative fraction formed the memory subset. After blood collection by leukapheresis, PBMCs were isolated using Ficoll-Histopaque density gradient centrifugation and then cryopreserved in the vapor phase of liquid nitrogen. Analytical flow cytometry was used to check the purity and quantity of every magnetically sorted T cell population. Genomic DNA was isolated from every sorted fraction and measured by UV absorbance on a Nanodrop 2000c. Details on this clone: Its antigen is not yet known. No per-base quality is available; no much larger clone lies one base away.

Beyond this particular receptor, the publication reports: Estimated clonotype richness was generally larger for naive than for memory subsets. Sampling was limited to blood, and TCR repertoires in tissue likely differ from TCR repertoires in blood. Based on pairwise subsampling, the degree of clonotype sharing among donors was expected to be affected by sequencing depth. Rarefaction of sorted-subset datasets indicated incomplete sequencing despite the large sequencing depth. Compared with non-shared clonotypes, clonotypes shared by all four sorted-subset donors had higher generation probabilities. Because the study included only a small number of donors, the genetic and exposure-history diversity represented was limited. Approximately 5% of naive CD4, 3.5% of naive CD8, about 2.1% of memory CD4, and more than 0.35% of memory CD8 clonotypes were shared across a few donors.

The sequencing input was naive CD4+ T cells from PBMCs. The sample's cell subset or site, from its label and the paper: CD45RA+ positively selected. The clonotype comes from a man younger than 35 in good health. Some clones in this sample may be carry-over from other donors' samples.

The sequenced DNA is TGTGCCAGCAGCGTAGGCGGGACAGGATATGGCTACACCTTC. This gives the protein CASSVGGTGYGYTF. This receptor chain uses TRBV9 and TRBJ1-2, and 8 bases in between align with TRBD1. Germline trimming amounts to 0 bases on V and 5 bases on J, with 3 as the count of junction bases outside the gene matches. The CDR3 runs 14 amino acids, cysteine and phenylalanine included. Only the CDR3 DNA stays, 42 bases, in frame from base 1. The CDR1 and CDR2 encoded by the germline V gene are SGDLS and YYNGEE. Where the CDR3 stops, the reference TRBV9 and TRBJ1-2 genes take over; the full variable domain is DSGVTQTPKHLITATGQRVTLRCSPRSGDLSVYWYQQSLDQGLQFLIQYYNGEERAKGNILERFSAQQFPDLHSELNLSSLELGDSALYFCASSVGGTGYGYTFGSGTRLTVV.